Listed below are T cell receptor beta chains from one sample, sequenced in a study of post-analysis software for immune sequencing data. Each CDR3 protein gets one entry after TCRdb re-called the PCR reads with MiXCR. Counted here are 400,000 to 500,000 distinct CDR3 sequences, 39% occurring once; the ten biggest clones make up under 9%. The sample comprised blood. Source of these receptors: a girl aged 2 to 9 with multiple sclerosis. Both conserved end residues are part of each CDR3. A D gene is named only where the DNA matches it firmly. Some rows have no size entry. The others give once, few or many, or a class for an expanded clone.

clone size: .
J gene: TRBJ1-1
V gene: TRBV6-5
D gene: .
CDR3 DNA: TGTGCCAGCAGTTACTCGATGCCAGGGACGGACACTGAAGCTTTCTTT
CDR3 protein: CASSYSMPGTDTEAFF

clone size: few
J gene: TRBJ2-1
V gene: TRBV7-8
D gene: TRBD2
CDR3 DNA: TGTGCCAGCAGCCCTTTTACGGGGGGGCCCTACAATGAGCAGTTCTTC
CDR3 protein: CASSPFTGGPYNEQFF

clone size: few
J gene: TRBJ2-1
V gene: TRBV20-1
D gene: TRBD2
CDR3 DNA: TGCAGTGCTAGATCCGGGACTAGCGGCTACAATGAGCAGTTCTTC
CDR3 protein: CSARSGTSGYNEQFF

clone size: .
J gene: TRBJ1-6
V gene: TRBV5-1
D gene: TRBD1
CDR3 DNA: TGCGCCAGCAGCTCGATTCGACAGGGGCAGAATTCACCCCTCCACTTT
CDR3 protein: CASSSIRQGQNSPLHF

clone size: .
J gene: TRBJ2-1
V gene: TRBV5-1
D gene: TRBD1
CDR3 DNA: TGCGCCAGCAGCTTCCGGGACAGGATTTACAATGAGCAGTTCTTC
CDR3 protein: CASSFRDRIYNEQFF

clone size: few
J gene: TRBJ1-2
V gene: TRBV29-1
D gene: .
CDR3 DNA: TGCAGCGTTGGGCAGCTCGAAATTGGCTACACCTTC
CDR3 protein: CSVGQLEIGYTF

clone size: .
J gene: TRBJ2-1
V gene: TRBV7-2
D gene: TRBD2
CDR3 DNA: TGTGCCAGCAGCCCCGGGACTAGCGGATACTCCTACAATGAGCAGTTCTTC
CDR3 protein: CASSPGTSGYSYNEQFF

clone size: .
J gene: TRBJ2-5
V gene: TRBV29-1
D gene: .
CDR3 DNA: TGCAGCGTTGGTCACAATAGGGAGACCCAGTACTTC
CDR3 protein: CSVGHNRETQYF

clone size: .
J gene: TRBJ1-5
V gene: TRBV25-1
D gene: .
CDR3 DNA: TGTGCCAGCAGAAAGAGTCCATGCAATCAGCCCCAGCATTTT
CDR3 protein: CASRKSPCNQPQHF

clone size: .
J gene: TRBJ1-2
V gene: TRBV18
D gene: .
CDR3 DNA: TGTGCCAGCTCCCCGGGGGAAGACAGAAGCTATGGCTACACCTTC
CDR3 protein: CASSPGEDRSYGYTF

clone size: few
J gene: TRBJ1-2
V gene: TRBV28
D gene: .
CDR3 DNA: TGTGCCAGCAGTTTGTGGGGGACACCGGGCTCCTATGGCTACACCTTC
CDR3 protein: CASSLWGTPGSYGYTF

clone size: many
J gene: TRBJ2-7
V gene: TRBV10-3
D gene: TRBD1
CDR3 DNA: TGTGCCATCAGTGGGGGGACAGGGAGTGTTTACGAGCAGTACTTC
CDR3 protein: CAISGGTGSVYEQYF

clone size: once
J gene: TRBJ2-7
V gene: TRBV20-1
D gene: .
CDR3 DNA: TGCAGTGCTAGCTCACCTAGCTACTCCGCCTACGAGCAGTACTTC
CDR3 protein: CSASSPSYSAYEQYF

clone size: few
J gene: TRBJ2-7
V gene: TRBV29-1
D gene: TRBD2
CDR3 DNA: TGCAGCGTCCCGACTAGCGGGGAGGGGGACGAGCAGTACTTC
CDR3 protein: CSVPTSGEGDEQYF

clone size: .
J gene: TRBJ2-5
V gene: TRBV5-1
D gene: TRBD2
CDR3 DNA: TGCGCCAGCAGCGGCGGGACTAGCGGGCCGCAAGAGACCCAGTACTTC
CDR3 protein: CASSGGTSGPQETQYF

clone size: few
J gene: TRBJ1-1
V gene: TRBV20-1
D gene: .
CDR3 DNA: TGCAGTGCTTACCGCGGGGGCACTGAAGCTTTCTTT
CDR3 protein: CSAYRGGTEAFF

clone size: few
J gene: TRBJ1-5
V gene: TRBV20-1
D gene: .
CDR3 DNA: TGCAGTGCTAGATCCCTAAGGGGGACCCCTAACAATCAGCCCCAGCATTTT
CDR3 protein: CSARSLRGTPNNQPQHF

clone size: few
J gene: TRBJ1-1
V gene: TRBV29-1
D gene: .
CDR3 DNA: TGCAGCGTTGTGGCAGGGTACAACACTGAAGCTTTCTTT
CDR3 protein: CSVVAGYNTEAFF

clone size: .
J gene: TRBJ2-5
V gene: TRBV2
D gene: .
CDR3 DNA: TGTGCCAGCTTCGAATGGGCATGGAAAGAGACCCAGTACTTC
CDR3 protein: CASFEWAWKETQYF

clone size: .
J gene: TRBJ2-5
V gene: TRBV7-9
D gene: .
CDR3 DNA: TGTGCCAGCAGCCCTGCTGGTATTTGGGGAGAGACCCAGTACTTC
CDR3 protein: CASSPAGIWGETQYF

clone size: few
J gene: TRBJ2-7
V gene: TRBV18
D gene: .
CDR3 DNA: TGTGCCAGCTCACCACCTGGGACTTCTGTGGAGCAGTACTTC
CDR3 protein: CASSPPGTSVEQYF

clone size: .
J gene: TRBJ1-5
V gene: TRBV7-2
D gene: TRBD1
CDR3 DNA: TGTGCCAGCAGCGACCGGGACAGGGGCTCGCTTCAGCCCCAGCATTTT
CDR3 protein: CASSDRDRGSLQPQHF

clone size: .
J gene: TRBJ2-7
V gene: TRBV5-1
D gene: TRBD1
CDR3 DNA: TGCGCCAGCAGTACCAACAGGGGCCGAGCTTACGAGCAGTACTTC
CDR3 protein: CASSTNRGRAYEQYF

clone size: few
J gene: TRBJ1-2
V gene: TRBV20-1
D gene: .
CDR3 DNA: TGCAGTGCTAGCCTGACAGAGGTATATGGCTACACCTTC
CDR3 protein: CSASLTEVYGYTF

clone size: .
J gene: TRBJ1-6
V gene: TRBV12-3/TRBV12-4
D gene: .
CDR3 DNA: TGTGCCAGCAGTTTACATTTGGGGAGTAATTCACCCCTCCACTTT
CDR3 protein: CASSLHLGSNSPLHF

clone size: .
J gene: TRBJ1-4
V gene: TRBV4-1
D gene: .
CDR3 DNA: TGCGCCAGCGCCGCTAGGCCGGGGGGATTAGAAGAAAAACTGTTTTTT
CDR3 protein: CASAARPGGLEEKLFF

clone size: .
J gene: TRBJ2-1
V gene: TRBV11-2
D gene: .
CDR3 DNA: TGTGCCAGCAGCTTTGATAGCCCCGTCGATGAGCAGTTCTTC
CDR3 protein: CASSFDSPVDEQFF

clone size: .
J gene: TRBJ1-1
V gene: TRBV3-1
D gene: TRBD1
CDR3 DNA: TGTGCCAGCAGCCAAGAAACGACAGGGTTCACTGAAGCTTTCTTT
CDR3 protein: CASSQETTGFTEAFF

clone size: .
J gene: TRBJ1-1
V gene: TRBV29-1
D gene: .
CDR3 DNA: TGCAGCGTTGTCGGCACTGAAGCTTTCTTT
CDR3 protein: CSVVGTEAFF

clone size: .
J gene: TRBJ1-1
V gene: TRBV6-5
D gene: .
CDR3 DNA: TGTGCCAGCAGCCCTGAGTCGGGGTTGAACACTGAAGCTTTCTTT
CDR3 protein: CASSPESGLNTEAFF

clone size: few
J gene: TRBJ2-7
V gene: TRBV7-3
D gene: .
CDR3 DNA: TGTGCCAGCAGCTCGACGCCCGGCGAGCAGTACTTC
CDR3 protein: CASSSTPGEQYF

clone size: .
J gene: TRBJ1-4
V gene: TRBV6-6
D gene: TRBD1
CDR3 DNA: TGTGCCAGCAGTTCCCAGGGACAGCCACTCATTATGGGGCTGTTTTTT
CDR3 protein: CASSSQGQPLIMGLFF

clone size: few
J gene: TRBJ2-1
V gene: TRBV7-2
D gene: TRBD2
CDR3 DNA: TGTGCCAGCAGCTGGACGCCACTAGCGGGAGGGCCAAATGAGCAGTTCTTC
CDR3 protein: CASSWTPLAGGPNEQFF

clone size: .
J gene: TRBJ1-2
V gene: TRBV20-1
D gene: .
CDR3 DNA: TGCAGTGCTAGAGCCCCGGTGCAGGGTTCCCGGGGCTACACCTTC
CDR3 protein: CSARAPVQGSRGYTF

clone size: .
J gene: TRBJ1-2
V gene: TRBV10-3
D gene: TRBD1
CDR3 DNA: TGTGCCATCAACCACGGGACAGGCTATGGCTACACCTTC
CDR3 protein: CAINHGTGYGYTF

clone size: .
J gene: TRBJ1-5
V gene: TRBV28
D gene: TRBD1
CDR3 DNA: TGTGCCAGCGGATTAATGCGGGACAGGGGGTTTCAGCCCCAGCATTTT
CDR3 protein: CASGLMRDRGFQPQHF

clone size: once
J gene: TRBJ2-7
V gene: TRBV24-1
D gene: .
CDR3 DNA: TGTGCCACCAGTGATTTGGTAGCTAGCGATTCCCTTGGGGGTGAGCAGTACTTC
CDR3 protein: CATSDLVASDSLGGEQYF

clone size: .
J gene: TRBJ1-5
V gene: TRBV7-3
D gene: .
CDR3 DNA: TGTGCCAGCAGCTTATTTGATACTCAGCCCCAGCATTTT
CDR3 protein: CASSLFDTQPQHF

clone size: .
J gene: TRBJ2-7
V gene: TRBV20-1
D gene: TRBD1
CDR3 DNA: TGCAGTGCTGAAACGGACAGGGTCTACGAGCAGTACTTC
CDR3 protein: CSAETDRVYEQYF

clone size: .
J gene: TRBJ2-3
V gene: TRBV5-1
D gene: .
CDR3 DNA: TGCGCCAGCAGCTTGGGGGCGGACACAGATACGCAGTATTTT
CDR3 protein: CASSLGADTDTQYF

clone size: few
J gene: TRBJ2-5
V gene: TRBV11-2
D gene: TRBD2
CDR3 DNA: TGTGCCAGCAGCATAGCGGGAGTGAAAGAGACCCAGTACTTC
CDR3 protein: CASSIAGVKETQYF

clone size: .
J gene: TRBJ2-4
V gene: TRBV2
D gene: .
CDR3 DNA: TGTGCCAGCATTCACACGGGACTTTCTTTAAACATTCAGTACTTC
CDR3 protein: CASIHTGLSLNIQYF

clone size: .
J gene: TRBJ1-2
V gene: TRBV20-1
D gene: TRBD1
CDR3 DNA: TGCAGTGCTAGAGATCCAAAATTCCAGGGGGCCCATGGCTACACCTTC
CDR3 protein: CSARDPKFQGAHGYTF

clone size: once
J gene: TRBJ1-3
V gene: TRBV10-3
D gene: .
CDR3 DNA: TGTGCCATCAGTGAGTCAACAGGGACTTTGAACACCATATATTTT
CDR3 protein: CAISESTGTLNTIYF

clone size: .
J gene: TRBJ2-2
V gene: TRBV25-1
D gene: TRBD1
CDR3 DNA: TGTGCCAGCAGTTATTTGGACAGGAGCACCGGGGAGCTGTTTTTT
CDR3 protein: CASSYLDRSTGELFF

clone size: .
J gene: TRBJ2-1
V gene: TRBV19
D gene: TRBD2
CDR3 DNA: TGTGCCAGTAGTATAGTTAGCGGGAGTGCGAATGAGCAGTTCTTC
CDR3 protein: CASSIVSGSANEQFF

clone size: .
J gene: TRBJ1-2
V gene: TRBV5-1
D gene: .
CDR3 DNA: TGCGCCAGCAGCTTGCAGCTCCCACGTTCTAACTATGGCTACACCTTC
CDR3 protein: CASSLQLPRSNYGYTF

clone size: .
J gene: TRBJ2-3
V gene: TRBV6-8
D gene: TRBD2
CDR3 DNA: TGTGCCAGCAGCCCCTACTTGCCACTAGCGGGAGACTTCACAGATACGCAGTATTTT
CDR3 protein: CASSPYLPLAGDFTDTQYF

clone size: .
J gene: TRBJ2-1
V gene: TRBV20-1
D gene: TRBD2
CDR3 DNA: TGCAGTCCCCAGCGGGGTGAGCAGTTCTTC
CDR3 protein: CSPQRGEQFF

clone size: few
J gene: TRBJ2-3
V gene: TRBV29-1
D gene: .
CDR3 DNA: TGCAGCGTTGAAAGATTGGAGAGCACAGATACGCAGTATTTT
CDR3 protein: CSVERLESTDTQYF

clone size: few
J gene: TRBJ1-4
V gene: TRBV28
D gene: .
CDR3 DNA: TGTGCCAGCAGCCAACAGGGACAAGTGATTGAAAAACTGTTTTTT
CDR3 protein: CASSQQGQVIEKLFF

clone size: .
J gene: TRBJ2-1
V gene: TRBV21-1
D gene: .
CDR3 DNA: TGTGCCAGCAGCAAAACAGTCGGCTGGACAGGTGACAATGAGCAGTTCTTC
CDR3 protein: CASSKTVGWTGDNEQFF

clone size: once
J gene: TRBJ2-3
V gene: TRBV29-1
D gene: .
CDR3 DNA: TGCAGCGTTGATGGACTCCCGAGTACAGATACGCAGTATTTT
CDR3 protein: CSVDGLPSTDTQYF

clone size: .
J gene: TRBJ2-3
V gene: TRBV7-2
D gene: TRBD1
CDR3 DNA: TGTGCCAGCAGCGGACAGGCCCAGACTAGCACAGATACGCAGTATTTT
CDR3 protein: CASSGQAQTSTDTQYF

clone size: few
J gene: TRBJ2-7
V gene: TRBV5-1
D gene: .
CDR3 DNA: TGCGCCAGCAGCTTGGATGGGTCCGGCGAGCAGTACTTC
CDR3 protein: CASSLDGSGEQYF